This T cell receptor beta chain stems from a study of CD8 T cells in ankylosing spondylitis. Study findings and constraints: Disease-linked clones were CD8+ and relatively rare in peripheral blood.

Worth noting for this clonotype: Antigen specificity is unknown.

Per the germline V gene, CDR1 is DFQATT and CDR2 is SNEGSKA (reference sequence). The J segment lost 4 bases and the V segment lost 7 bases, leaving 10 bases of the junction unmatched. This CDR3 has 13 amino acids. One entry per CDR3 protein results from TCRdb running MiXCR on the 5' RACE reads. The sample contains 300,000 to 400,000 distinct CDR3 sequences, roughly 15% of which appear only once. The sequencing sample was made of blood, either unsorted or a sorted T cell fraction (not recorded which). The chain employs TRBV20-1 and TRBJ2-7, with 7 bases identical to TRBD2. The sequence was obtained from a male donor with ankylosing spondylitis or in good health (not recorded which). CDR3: CSVSSGGFYEQYF. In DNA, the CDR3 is TGCAGTGTTTCCTCGGGGGGATTTTACGAGCAGTACTTC.